This T cell receptor beta chain was sequenced during a study of cytomegalovirus exposure and HLA in healthy donors. Across the study: Within an early data release were 80 million to 90 million unique TCRs drawn from HLA-typed donors.

Each donor was nominally healthy when sampled (though unrecorded immune exposures were likely). This PCR relied on a set of 60 Vbeta primers and 13 Jbeta primers. Methods used by the authors: Counted up in a later analysis, unique TCR beta chains came to about 80 million, with about 9.9 million shared. Method: immunoSEQ multiplex PCR; TCRdb's copy keeps in-frame clones and lacks some. V, J and clone size are those of that table, while D and trimming were read from the DNA. The profile shows fewer than 110,000 clones, over 80% of them singletons. The CDR3 totals 15 residues. The germline V gene encodes CDR1 SGHVS and CDR2 FQNEAQ. V was pared by 5 bases and J by 3 bases, with 3 bases of the junction left unmatched.

The clonotype was recovered from a man in his thirties or forties in good health and CMV-seropositive. The chain combines TRBV7-8 with TRBJ2-5; 13 bases align to TRBD2. The sequenced sample consisted of PBMCs. CDR3 residues: CASSTGLAGEETQYF. The CDR3 nucleotides read TGTGCCAGCAGCACCGGACTAGCGGGGGAAGAGACCCAGTACTTC.